The 29 T cell receptor beta chains reported below all come from one sample, sequenced in a study of blood T cell repertoires in COVID-19. Measured with immunoSEQ multiplex PCR; TCRdb has only the in-frame clones, and not every one. The repertoire holds around 250,000 clones, with over 80% as singletons. The source material was peripheral blood. All receptors derive from a woman aged 35 to 49 who had recovered from COVID-19.

On this clone itself: A junction end diverges from the germline sequence, so it may reflect a read error. The chain combines TRBV4-1 with TRBJ1-4; tentatively, D is TRBD1 (6 bases). From germline, CDR1 is MGHRA and CDR2 YSYEKL. This CDR3 region has 15 residues. CDR3 region: CASCHMGRGCEKLFF. The CDR3 bases are TGCGCCAGCTGCCATATGGGCAGGGGTTGTGAAAAACTGTTTTTT.

This chain links TRBV19 with TRBJ2-7; D may be TRBD1 (6 bases). CDR3 length: 15 amino acids. With 5 bases removed from V and 0 bases from J, the gap between germline ends came to 14 bases. Germline assignment: CDR1 LNHDA and CDR2 SQIVND (reference sequence). The CDR3, as DNA: TGTGCCAGTAGTCCGTTGACGGACAGCTCCTACGAGCAGTACTTC. This codes for CASSPLTDSSYEQYF.

The chain is built from TRBV29-1 and TRBJ1-4; no clear D. CDR1 SQVTM and CDR2 ANQGSEA come from the germline V gene. CDR3 length: 11 amino acids. Trimming cost V 4 bases and J 4 bases, with 4 bases left between them. The CDR3 is CSVAHNEKLFF. CDR3 coding DNA: TGCAGCGTTGCCCATAATGAAAAACTGTTTTTT.

The V and J genes are TRBV7-9 and TRBJ2-5, with TRBD2 matching 12 bases. Germline lookup yields CDR1 SEHNR and CDR2 FQNEAQ (reference sequence). The J segment lost 0 bases and the V segment lost 1 base, leaving 9 bases of the junction unmatched. The length of the CDR3 is 19 residues. The CDR3 sequence: CASSLGRLAGVGNQETQYF. As DNA, the CDR3 is TGTGCCAGCAGCTTAGGTCGACTAGCGGGGGTGGGTAACCAAGAGACCCAGTACTTC. The full variable domain, in which reference TRBV7-9 and TRBJ2-5 provide the parts outside the CDR3, is DTGVSQNPRHKITKRGQNVTFRCDPISEHNRLYWYRQTLGQGPEFLTYFQNEAQLEKSRLLSDRFSAERPKGSFSTLEIQRTEQGDSAMYLCASSLGRLAGVGNQETQYFGPGTRLLVL.

This clone has only one observation. The CDR3, as DNA: TGTGCCTGGAGTGCCCGACTGAAAGATACCTACGAGCAGTACTTC. This sequence encodes CAWSARLKDTYEQYF. The chain combines TRBV30 with TRBJ2-7; D not certain. Trimming took 1 base from V and 2 from J, leaving 15 bases between them. The length of the CDR3 is 15 residues. Per germline, CDR1 GTSNPN and CDR2 SVGIG (reference sequence). Full variable domain (remainder filled in from reference TRBV30 and TRBJ2-7): SQTIHQWPATLVQPVGSPLSLECTVEGTSNPNLYWYRQAAGRGLQLLFYSVGIGQISSEVPQNLSASRPQDRQFILSSKKLLLSDSGFYLCAWSARLKDTYEQYFGPGTRLTVT.

V and J are TRBV27 and TRBJ2-7; 10 nucleotides match TRBD1. The length of the CDR3 is 15 residues. From germline, CDR1 is MNHEY and CDR2 SMNVEV (reference sequence). V lost 5 bases, J lost 2 bases, and 6 bases stayed unmatched. CDR3 DNA: TGTGCCAGCAGTCCAGGGACAGGGGAGACCTACGAGCAGTACTTC. Protein sequence: CASSPGTGETYEQYF.

The chain is built from TRBV19 and TRBJ1-4, with 7 bases identical to TRBD1. CDR1 is LNHDA, CDR2 SQIVND, per germline (reference sequence). This CDR3 spans 17 amino acids. With V trimmed by 9 bases and J by 3 bases, 16 bases remained unmatched. CDR3 region: CASSADRDLGSNEKLFF. DNA for the CDR3: TGTGCCAGCTCCGCCGACAGGGATCTAGGGTCTAATGAAAAACTGTTTTTT.

The V gene is TRBV28, the J gene TRBJ1-1; 7 bases map to TRBD1. The germline gives CDR1 MDHEN, CDR2 SYDVKM. There are 11 residues in the CDR3. V lost 2 bases and J lost 12; bases outside the gene matches: 3. In DNA form, the CDR3 reads TGTGCCAGCAGTTTAGACAGGGAGTCTTTCTTT. It specifies CASSLDRESFF.

In DNA form, the CDR3 reads TGCGCCAGCAGCCCAGGACAGGGCGGGAGCAATCAGCCCCAGCATTTT. Protein: CASSPGQGGSNQPQHF. The V and J genes are TRBV5-1 and TRBJ1-5; 8 nucleotides agree with TRBD1. The trim removed 4 bases at V and 1 base at J, leaving 7 bases unmatched. Germline lookup yields CDR1 SGHRS and CDR2 YFSETQ. The CDR3 is 16 residues long.

The chain carries TRBV7-3 and TRBJ2-1; 9 nucleotides align to TRBD1. Germline V gene sequence: CDR1 SGHTA, CDR2 FQGTGA. V lost 5 bases, J lost 5 bases, and 7 bases stayed unmatched. The CDR3 contains 15 residues. The CDR3 protein is CASSPPGQGNNEQFF. The CDR3 DNA is TGTGCCAGCAGCCCTCCGGGACAGGGTAACAATGAGCAGTTCTTC.

V is TRBV6-5 and J is TRBJ2-3; TRBD2 agrees at 7 bases. This CDR3 is 14 amino acids long. The junction had 11 bases not matched to a gene; V was cut back by 10 bases and J by 4 bases. The germline gives CDR1 MNHEY, CDR2 SVGAGI. This CDR3 reads CANQGTGGADTQYF. CDR3 nucleotide sequence: TGTGCCAACCAAGGGACGGGGGGTGCAGATACGCAGTATTTT.

The chain joins TRBV2 to TRBJ2-4, with 7 bases lining up with TRBD1. The CDR3 consists of 11 residues. Looked up from germline, CDR1 is SNHLY and CDR2 is FYNNEI. V shed 6 bases and J 15 bases; nucleotides not matched to a gene: 8. The CDR3 region is CASRGTGQPYF. In DNA form, the CDR3 reads TGTGCCAGCAGGGGGACGGGACAGCCGTACTTC.

The J gene is TRBJ2-7, the V gene TRBV3-1 (or the pseudogene TRBV3-2); maybe TRBD1 (6 bases). This CDR3 spans 17 amino acids. V lost 1 base and J 2 bases, leaving 18 bases between the germline ends. The germline gives CDR1 LGHDT, CDR2 YNNKEL (reference sequence). CDR3 sequence reads: CASSQGGDMGVPYEQYF. The DNA of the CDR3 is TGTGCCAGCAGCCAAGGAGGGGACATGGGGGTACCCTACGAGCAGTACTTC.

In DNA form, the CDR3 reads TGCGCCAGCAGCCAAGCAGGCCACACCAACGCCGGCTACACCTTC. This translates into CASSQAGHTNAGYTF. The genes are TRBV4-1 and TRBJ1-2; D unclear. This CDR3 comprises 15 residues. V was cut by 1 base and J by 8 bases, with 17 bases left in between. Per germline, CDR1 MGHRA and CDR2 YSYEKL.

This chain connects TRBV2 to TRBJ1-5, with no clear D. The germline V and J ends were trimmed by 2 bases and 2 bases, with 10 bases remaining between them. Germline V lookup: CDR1 SNHLY, CDR2 FYNNEI. There are 15 residues in the CDR3. CDR3 DNA sequence: TGTGCCAGCAGTGAAATTCCCGTCGGCAATCAGCCCCAGCATTTT. Translating it yields CASSEIPVGNQPQHF.

This clone is a singleton in its sample. The chain uses TRBV20-1 and TRBJ1-2; D might be TRBD1 (5 bases). Germline loops: CDR1 DFQATT, CDR2 SNEGSKA (reference sequence). Between the trimmed V and J ends, which lost 5 bases and 3 bases, there was a span of 7 bases. The CDR3 is 11 residues long. CDR3 nucleotides: TGCAGTGCTCAGACAGACTATGGCTACACCTTC. Translation: CSAQTDYGYTF.

This clone was detected only a few times. The chain employs TRBV6-5 and TRBJ1-6; D possibly corresponds to TRBD1 (6 bases). V was trimmed by 7 bases and J by 10 bases, leaving 14 bases between them. CDR1 MNHEY and CDR2 SVGAGI come from the germline V gene. The CDR3 has 13 residues. The CDR3 protein is CASTSQGRSPLHF. CDR3 in DNA: TGTGCCAGCACGTCTCAGGGGCGGTCACCCCTCCACTTT.

The V gene is TRBV19, the J gene TRBJ1-2; D remains ambiguous. The CDR3 extends over 14 amino acids. Trimming removed 3 bases from V and 3 bases from J, with 11 bases in between. The germline gives CDR1 LNHDA, CDR2 SQIVND (reference sequence). In DNA, the CDR3 is TGTGCCAGTAGTATTACTGGGAGCGACTATGGCTACACCTTC. This gives the protein CASSITGSDYGYTF.

The chain couples TRBV14 to TRBJ1-4, with 8 bases aligning to TRBD1. This CDR3 has 15 amino acids. Germline assignment: CDR1 SGHDN and CDR2 FVKESK. The ends lost 0 bases at V and 8 bases at J; junction bases unmatched: 5. CDR3 sequence: CASSQDRGQDEKLFF. In DNA form, the CDR3 reads TGTGCCAGCAGCCAAGATCGGGGACAGGACGAAAAACTGTTTTTT.

The chain carries TRBV19 and TRBJ1-1; a possible D gene is TRBD1 (5 bases). With 6 bases removed from V and 5 bases from J, the gap between germline ends came to 13 bases. CDR3 size: 13 residues. Germline-derived CDR1 and CDR2 are LNHDA and SQIVND (reference sequence). The CDR3 loop is CASRPGLETEAFF. As DNA, the CDR3 is TGTGCCAGTAGACCAGGGTTAGAGACTGAAGCTTTCTTT.

This clone has just a few counts. J is TRBJ2-3 and V is TRBV7-9, with a weak D call TRBD2 (5 bases). V was shortened by 1 base and J by 0 bases, with 5 bases between the two germline ends. Looked up from germline, CDR1 is SEHNR and CDR2 is FQNEAQ (reference sequence). This CDR3 is built from 14 residues. The CDR3 DNA sequence: TGTGCCAGCAGCTTAGGGACTAGCACAGATACGCAGTATTTT. Translation: CASSLGTSTDTQYF.

The chain combines TRBV6-4 with TRBJ1-2, with D maybe TRBD1 (6 bases). The CDR3 contains 13 residues. Between the trimmed V and J ends, which lost 5 bases and 8 bases, there was a span of 15 bases. Germline lookup yields CDR1 MRHNA and CDR2 SNTAGT. CDR3 amino acids: CASSTTGTGGYTF. CDR3 sequence (DNA): TGTGCCAGCAGTACCACAGGGACCGGAGGCTACACCTTC.

The chain has TRBV13 and TRBJ1-1, with 12 bases matching TRBD1. Trimming cost V 4 bases and J 4 bases; bases outside gene matches: 16. Germline V gives CDR1 PRHDT, CDR2 FYEKMQ (reference sequence). The CDR3 extends over 19 amino acids. The CDR3 DNA is TGTGCCAGCAGCTCCCAAAGAGGGACAGGGGGCGAGCATAGCACTGAAGCTTTCTTT. Translating it yields CASSSQRGTGGEHSTEAFF.

The J gene is TRBJ2-1, the V gene TRBV10-1, with D perhaps TRBD2 (7 bases). The CDR3 has 16 amino acids. V was cut by 2 bases and J by 1 base, with 12 bases left in between. CDR1 and CDR2 (germline): WNHNN, SYGVQD (reference sequence). The CDR3 region is CASSERGAGSYNEQFF. Written as DNA, the CDR3 is TGCGCCAGCAGTGAGCGGGGGGCAGGATCCTACAATGAGCAGTTCTTC.

The gene calls are TRBV28 and TRBJ1-1; no definite D call. The CDR3 has 14 residues. V was shortened by 2 bases and J by 0 bases, with 7 bases between the two germline ends. Germline lookup yields CDR1 MDHEN and CDR2 SYDVKM. This CDR3 reads CASSLTDMNTEAFF. CDR3 coding DNA: TGTGCCAGCAGTTTAACAGACATGAACACTGAAGCTTTCTTT.

On this clone: This same CDR3 is encoded by further DNA sequences in the sample. The chain links TRBV2 to TRBJ1-6; perhaps TRBD1 as D (6 bases). The ends were cut back, 4 bases at V and 4 bases at J, with 8 bases in the middle. The CDR3 loop spans 14 amino acids. The V gene's germline CDR1 is SNHLY and CDR2 FYNNEI. The CDR3 loop reads CASSGTAYNSPLHF. CDR3 DNA: TGTGCCAGCAGTGGGACAGCATATAATTCACCCCTCCACTTT.

The V call is TRBV18, the J call TRBJ1-2; tentatively, D is TRBD1 (5 bases). The CDR3 extends over 15 amino acids. CDR1 and CDR2 from the germline V gene are KGHSH and LQKENI. Trimming took 3 bases from V and 4 from J, leaving 15 bases between them. This CDR3 reads CASSPYEVRVYGYTF. DNA of the CDR3: TGTGCCAGCTCACCGTACGAGGTCAGGGTCTATGGCTACACCTTC.

V and J are TRBV28 and TRBJ1-4; D gene unclear. Germline V CDR1 and CDR2: MDHEN, SYDVKM. V was clipped by 6 bases and J by 5 bases, with 13 bases between them. The CDR3 totals 14 residues. The CDR3 nucleotides are TGTGCCAGCAGGGAGGAGGGCAGGAATGAAAAACTGTTTTTT. Amino acid sequence: CASREEGRNEKLFF.

J is TRBJ2-7 and V is TRBV7-2; D not certain. CDR1 is SGHTA, CDR2 FQGNSA, per germline. Trimming removed 1 base from V and 0 bases from J, with 10 bases in between. The CDR3 is 15 amino acids. The CDR3 protein is CASSLVLVASYEQYF. The DNA of the CDR3 is TGTGCCAGCAGCTTAGTGTTGGTAGCCTCCTACGAGCAGTACTTC.